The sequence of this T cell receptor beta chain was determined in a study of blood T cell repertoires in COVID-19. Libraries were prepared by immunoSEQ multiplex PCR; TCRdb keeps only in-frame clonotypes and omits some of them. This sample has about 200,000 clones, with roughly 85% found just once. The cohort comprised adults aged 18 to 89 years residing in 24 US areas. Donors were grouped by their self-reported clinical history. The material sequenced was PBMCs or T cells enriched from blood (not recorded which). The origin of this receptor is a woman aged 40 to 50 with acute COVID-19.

In nucleotides, the CDR3 is TGTGCCAGCAGCTTGACAGGAAATAGCAATCAGCCCCAGCATTTT. Encoded protein: CASSLTGNSNQPQHF. The V call is TRBV7-9, the J call TRBJ1-5; tentatively, D is TRBD1 (6 bases). Trimming pared 3 bases from V and 0 bases from J, leaving 9 bases between. Per the germline V gene, CDR1 is SEHNR and CDR2 is FQNEAQ (reference sequence). This CDR3 is built from 15 residues.